Below are 29 T cell receptor beta chains sequenced from a single sample in a study of shared clonotypes between healthy human individuals. This table comes from immunoSEQ multiplex PCR, and its TCRdb copy is limited to in-frame clones, with some not included. The sample records about 2,100,000 clones, around 93% being singletons. Only CD45RO-negative cells positively selected for CCR7 counted as naive CD8 cells, so terminally differentiated effector memory CD45RA+ cells were excluded. The sequenced sample was naive CD8+ T cells from PBMCs. These receptor sequences come from a man younger than 35 in good health. Some clones in this sample may be carry-over from other donors' samples.

Concerning this clone: At the DNA level, this CDR3 is encoded by other sequences in the same sample as well. V and J are TRBV7-9 and TRBJ1-1; tentatively, D is TRBD1 (5 bases). From germline, CDR1 is SEHNR and CDR2 FQNEAQ (reference sequence). V shed 1 base and J shed 3 bases, with 9 bases lying between them. The CDR3 sequence is 14 residues long. CDR3 in amino acids: CASSLVGGDTEAFF. CDR3 nucleotides: TGTGCCAGCAGCTTAGTGGGGGGAGACACTGAAGCTTTCTTT.

The V gene is TRBV9, the J gene TRBJ2-5; 7 positions agree with TRBD2. The germline V gene encodes CDR1 SGDLS and CDR2 YYNGEE. The ends lost 3 bases at V and 5 bases at J; junction bases unmatched: 16. The CDR3 runs 17 residues. The CDR3 is CASSAAPTSHLGETQYF. The CDR3 DNA reads as TGTGCCAGCAGCGCCGCCCCGACTAGCCATTTGGGGGAGACCCAGTACTTC.

The chain carries TRBV2 and TRBJ2-1; TRBD2 aligns across 13 bases. Unmatched junction bases numbered 17, after V lost 8 bases and J lost 10 bases. The CDR3 length is 17 residues. CDR1 SNHLY and CDR2 FYNNEI come from the germline V gene. The CDR3 loop reads CASVGLAGVYPSDEQFF. DNA of the CDR3: TGTGCCAGCGTAGGACTAGCGGGAGTATACCCGTCGGACGAGCAGTTCTTC.

V usage is TRBV27 and J usage is TRBJ2-7; TRBD1 aligns across 9 bases. V lost 6 bases, J lost 2 bases, and 8 bases stayed unmatched. The CDR3 consists of 15 residues. CDR1 is MNHEY, CDR2 SMNVEV, per germline (reference sequence). Here the CDR3 reads CASSSDRGQTYEQYF. Written as DNA, the CDR3 is TGTGCCAGCAGCTCGGACAGGGGTCAAACCTACGAGCAGTACTTC.

This chain connects TRBV4-1 to TRBJ2-7; weak D call: TRBD1 (6 bases). Germline V CDR1 and CDR2: MGHRA, YSYEKL. V lost 7 bases, J lost 0 bases, and 16 bases lay in between. The CDR3 has 15 residues. The CDR3 coding sequence is TGCGCCAGCACCCCAGGGGCTCCAATCTCCTACGAGCAGTACTTC. Translated, it gives CASTPGAPISYEQYF.

Comment on this clone: Other DNA sequences in the same sample also yield this CDR3. This chain uses TRBV27 with TRBJ2-3; D perhaps matches TRBD1 (6 bases). This CDR3 has 14 residues. The V end lost 4 bases, the J end lost 1 base, and 9 bases lay between the germline ends. Germline V gene data show CDR1 as MNHEY and CDR2 as SMNVEV (reference sequence). The CDR3 spells CASSSRGGTDTQYF. For the CDR3, the DNA is TGTGCCAGCAGTTCCAGGGGAGGCACAGATACGCAGTATTTT.

Comment on this clone: The same CDR3 can be traced to other DNA sequences in this sample. The rearrangement uses TRBV25-1 and TRBJ2-7; no clear D. This CDR3 contains 12 residues. V was shortened by 3 bases and J by 1 base, with 4 bases between the two germline ends. Germline V gives CDR1 MGHDK, CDR2 SYGVNS. The CDR3 loop reads CASSDPSYEQYF. CDR3 coding DNA: TGTGCCAGCAGTGATCCTTCCTACGAGCAGTACTTC.

This rearrangement joins TRBV2 to TRBJ1-1; possible D gene TRBD1, 5 bases. Trimming took off 3 bases at V and 4 bases at J, with 12 bases between the two ends. The CDR3 contains 14 residues. From germline, CDR1 is SNHLY and CDR2 FYNNEI. The CDR3 DNA is TGTGCCAGCAGTGAGCCCCGAGGGACCACTGAAGCTTTCTTT. Residues: CASSEPRGTTEAFF. The variable domain in full, with the rest retrieved from reference TRBV2 and TRBJ1-1, is EPEVTQTPSHQVTQMGQEVILRCVPISNHLYFYWYRQILGQKVEFLVSFYNNEISEKSEIFDDQFSVERPDGSNFTLKIRSTKLEDSAMYFCASSEPRGTTEAFFGQGTRLTVV.

The V and J genes are TRBV29-1 and TRBJ1-1; 8 bases agree with TRBD1. This CDR3 comprises 14 residues. With 7 bases clipped from V and 6 bases from J, the junction kept 13 bases outside the gene matches. Per the germline V gene, CDR1 is SQVTM and CDR2 is ANQGSEA. CDR3 nucleotide sequence: TGCAGCGACAATACAGGGGGGTTCGACGCTGAAGCTTTCTTT. It codes for CSDNTGGFDAEAFF.

The chain carries TRBV6-1 and TRBJ1-2; D is ambiguous. CDR3 size: 12 residues. Germline V gene data show CDR1 as MNHNS and CDR2 as SASEGT. V lost 2 bases, J lost 8 bases, and 9 bases lay in between. The CDR3 loop is CASSEPPGGYTF. DNA for the CDR3: TGTGCCAGCAGTGAACCCCCTGGCGGCTACACCTTC.

This clone appeared once. The V call is TRBV11-3, the J call TRBJ2-7, with 7 bases that match TRBD1. CDR3 size: 14 residues. Germline lookup yields CDR1 SGHNT and CDR2 YENEEA. V lost 4 bases to trimming and J lost 3 bases; unmatched junction nucleotides: 6. In DNA form, the CDR3 reads TGTGCCAGCAGCTCCGGGACAGAACGCTACGAGCAGTACTTC. Its protein product is CASSSGTERYEQYF.

The chain uses TRBV5-1 and TRBJ2-2; D is possibly TRBD2 (6 bases). CDR1 is SGHRS and CDR2 is YFSETQ in the germline V gene. CDR3 size: 13 residues. The ends were cut back, 4 bases at V and 7 bases at J, with 11 bases in the middle. CDR3 region: CASSPSGFGELFF. In DNA form, the CDR3 reads TGCGCCAGCAGCCCAAGCGGGTTCGGGGAGCTGTTTTTT. The entire variable domain, with the rest obtained from reference TRBV5-1 and TRBJ2-2, is as follows: KAGVTQTPRYLIKTRGQQVTLSCSPISGHRSVSWYQQTPGQGLQFLFEYFSETQRNKGNFPGRFSGRQFSNSRSEMNVSTLELGDSALYLCASSPSGFGELFFGEGSRLTVL.

The gene calls are TRBV7-3 and TRBJ2-3, with 8 bases that match TRBD1. Germline lookup yields CDR1 SGHTA and CDR2 FQGTGA. With V trimmed by 5 bases and J by 5 bases, 3 bases remained unmatched. This CDR3 is 13 amino acids long. The CDR3 loop is CASSTDRGDTQYF. The CDR3 nucleotides read TGTGCCAGCAGCACAGACAGGGGAGATACGCAGTATTTT. The complete variable domain, with remaining parts taken from reference TRBV7-3 and TRBJ2-3, reads GAGVSQTPSNKVTEKGKYVELRCDPISGHTALYWYRQSLGQGPEFLIYFQGTGAADDSGLPNDRFFAVRPEGSVSTLKIQRTERGDSAVYLCASSTDRGDTQYFGPGTRLTVL.

V and J are TRBV28 and TRBJ2-5, with a tentative D call TRBD1 (6 bases). This CDR3 is built from 15 residues. Germline V gene sequence: CDR1 MDHEN, CDR2 SYDVKM. Trimming removed 2 bases from V and 2 bases from J, with 12 bases in between. The CDR3 DNA reads as TGTGCCAGCAGTTTACTTCCCGGACAGCAAGAGACCCAGTACTTC. This codes for CASSLLPGQQETQYF.

The V gene is TRBV12-5, the J gene TRBJ2-1; D is unresolved. The CDR3 runs to 12 residues. Germline assignment: CDR1 LGHNT and CDR2 FRNRAP. The V and J ends lost 6 bases and 6 bases respectively, with 9 bases between them. The CDR3 DNA reads as TGTGCTAGTGGCCGGTTTGCCAATGAGCAGTTCTTC. Residues: CASGRFANEQFF.

This clone appeared once. J is TRBJ2-1 and V is TRBV7-2, with no clear D. Looked up from germline, CDR1 is SGHTA and CDR2 is FQGNSA. There are 14 residues in the CDR3. Trimming left V 3 bases short and J 9 bases short, with 15 bases between. CDR3 nucleotides: TGTGCCAGCAGCTTCGGACCCCGCTCGGGTGAGCAGTTCTTC. It is translated as CASSFGPRSGEQFF.

The chain has TRBV7-2 and TRBJ1-2; 11 bases fit TRBD1. After removal of 3 bases from V and 2 bases from J, the junction contained 5 bases not matched to a gene. The CDR3 sequence is 16 residues long. Germline values: CDR1 SGHTA, CDR2 FQGNSA. The CDR3 sequence: CASSLGDRGTNYGYTF. CDR3 DNA: TGTGCCAGCAGCTTGGGGGACAGGGGGACCAACTATGGCTACACCTTC.

This sequence joins TRBV27 and TRBJ1-5; D is undetermined. The V gene lost 0 bases and the J gene lost 3 bases, with 9 bases spanning the gap. The CDR3 contains 15 residues. Per the germline V gene, CDR1 is MNHEY and CDR2 is SMNVEV (reference sequence). CDR3 protein: CASSLSGRLNQPQHF. The CDR3 coding sequence is TGTGCCAGCAGTTTATCCGGACGGCTCAATCAGCCCCAGCATTTT.

The V and J genes are TRBV28 and TRBJ2-7; 7 bases fit TRBD2. In germline, CDR1 is MDHEN, CDR2 SYDVKM. Trimming at V came to 2 bases and at J to 3 bases, leaving 4 bases not matched to a gene. The CDR3 runs to 14 residues. The CDR3 region is CASSLAPSGYEQYF. CDR3 coding DNA: TGTGCCAGCAGTTTAGCCCCTAGCGGCTACGAGCAGTACTTC. The whole variable domain, filled in from reference TRBV28 and TRBJ2-7, reads DVKVTQSSRYLVKRTGEKVFLECVQDMDHENMFWYRQDPGLGLRLIYFSYDVKMKEKGDIPEGYSVSREKKERFSLILESASTNQTSMYLCASSLAPSGYEQYFGPGTRLTVT.

This chain connects TRBV15 to TRBJ2-7; 9 positions match TRBD2. The CDR3 runs to 13 residues. Germline-derived CDR1 and CDR2 are LNHNV and YYDKDF (reference sequence). V was pared by 8 bases and J by 7 bases, with 9 bases of the junction left unmatched. The CDR3 nucleotides are TGTGCCACCCATAGCGGGAGCATAGGGGAGCAGTACTTC. As protein: CATHSGSIGEQYF.

This sequence joins TRBV7-9 and TRBJ1-5, with D possibly matching TRBD1 (5 bases). The CDR3 has 15 amino acids. Germline loops: CDR1 SEHNR, CDR2 FQNEAQ (reference sequence). V lost 3 bases, J lost 4 bases, and 13 bases lay in between. Written as DNA, the CDR3 is TGTGCCAGCAGCTTGGACGGGGGTGGTAATCAGCCCCAGCATTTT. Residues: CASSLDGGGNQPQHF. The full variable domain, with the rest looked up from reference TRBV7-9 and TRBJ1-5, is DTGVSQNPRHKITKRGQNVTFRCDPISEHNRLYWYRQTLGQGPEFLTYFQNEAQLEKSRLLSDRFSAERPKGSFSTLEIQRTEQGDSAMYLCASSLDGGGNQPQHFGDGTRLSIL.

CDR3 in amino acids: CASRGGASFEQYF. The CDR3 coding sequence is TGTGCCAGCAGAGGGGGGGCGAGTTTCGAGCAGTACTTC. The V and J genes are TRBV11-1 and TRBJ2-7, with a tentative D call TRBD2 (7 bases). V dropped 6 bases and J dropped 6 bases, with 15 bases sitting between them. The CDR3 has 13 residues. Germline-derived CDR1 and CDR2 are SGHAT and FQDESV (reference sequence).

This clone was observed a handful of times. The gene calls are TRBV27 and TRBJ1-2, with unresolved D. V was trimmed by 5 bases and J by 3 bases, leaving 13 bases between them. The CDR3 length is 14 residues. Per the germline V gene, CDR1 is MNHEY and CDR2 is SMNVEV (reference sequence). CDR3 in DNA: TGTGCCAGCAGTCGTGGCGGGGAAGACTATGGCTACACCTTC. Translation: CASSRGGEDYGYTF.

Comment on this clone: The identical CDR3 is also encoded by other nucleotide sequences in the sample. This chain links TRBV27 with TRBJ2-7, with D hard to call. Trimming shortened V by 5 bases and J by 2 bases, and 7 bases separated the two germline ends. CDR3 length equals 12 residues. CDR1 and CDR2 from the germline V gene are MNHEY and SMNVEV (reference sequence). This chain's CDR3 is CASSAGPYEQYF. The CDR3 DNA follows: TGTGCCAGCAGTGCCGGTCCCTACGAGCAGTACTTC.

J is TRBJ2-1 and V is TRBV27; 11 positions match TRBD2. The CDR3 covers 16 residues. The V gene end was trimmed by 3 bases and the J gene end by 4 bases; junction bases not matched to a gene: 5. Looked up from germline, CDR1 is MNHEY and CDR2 is SMNVEV (reference sequence). CDR3 nucleotides: TGTGCCAGCAGTTTGGGACTAGCGGCAACATACAATGAGCAGTTCTTC. Its translation: CASSLGLAATYNEQFF.

The genes are TRBV5-1 and TRBJ2-7; no firm D call. The CDR3 spans 14 residues. Trimming removed 0 bases at V and 6 bases at J, with 13 bases between. Per the germline V gene, CDR1 is SGHRS and CDR2 is YFSETQ. DNA for the CDR3: TGCGCCAGCAGCTTGGAAGGGTTGGTGAGCGAGCAGTACTTC. The encoded protein is CASSLEGLVSEQYF.

Only one count was recorded for this clone. The chain uses TRBV5-1 and TRBJ2-7; D might be TRBD2 (6 bases). Germline-derived CDR1 and CDR2 are SGHRS and YFSETQ. V dropped 3 bases and J dropped 5 bases, with 15 bases sitting between them. This CDR3 region has 14 residues. CDR3: CASSWRVPENEQYF. CDR3 nucleotide sequence: TGCGCCAGCAGCTGGAGGGTCCCGGAGAACGAGCAGTACTTC.

About this clone itself: The same CDR3 arises from other DNA sequences in this sample as well. The J gene is TRBJ1-5, the V gene TRBV27, with TRBD1 matching over 9 bases. V trimming: 5 bases; J trimming: 3 bases; junction bases outside the gene matches: 8. The CDR3 runs 16 residues. CDR1 is MNHEY, CDR2 SMNVEV, per germline (reference sequence). This CDR3 is CASSPSQGAYNQPQHF. The CDR3 DNA reads as TGTGCCAGCAGTCCCTCACAGGGGGCCTACAATCAGCCCCAGCATTTT.

V usage is TRBV9 and J usage is TRBJ2-5; the D gene could be TRBD1 or TRBD2 (5 bases each). Trimming removed 4 bases at V and 2 bases at J, with 12 bases between. The CDR3 spans 14 residues. Germline V gene sequence: CDR1 SGDLS, CDR2 YYNGEE. The CDR3 is CASSTGAVQETQYF. Here the CDR3 DNA reads TGTGCCAGCAGCACAGGAGCGGTTCAAGAGACCCAGTACTTC.